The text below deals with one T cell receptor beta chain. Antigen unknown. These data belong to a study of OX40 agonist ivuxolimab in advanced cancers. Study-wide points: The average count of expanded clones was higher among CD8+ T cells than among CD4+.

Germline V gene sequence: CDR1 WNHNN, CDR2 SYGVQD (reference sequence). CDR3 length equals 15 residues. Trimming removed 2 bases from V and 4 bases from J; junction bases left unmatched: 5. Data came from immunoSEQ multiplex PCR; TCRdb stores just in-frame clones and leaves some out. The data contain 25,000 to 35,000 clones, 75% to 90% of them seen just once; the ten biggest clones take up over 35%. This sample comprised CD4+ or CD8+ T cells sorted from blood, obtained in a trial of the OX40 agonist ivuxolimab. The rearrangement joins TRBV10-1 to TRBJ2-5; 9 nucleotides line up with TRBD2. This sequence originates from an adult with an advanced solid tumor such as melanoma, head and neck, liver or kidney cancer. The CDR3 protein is CASSEKGLASETQYF. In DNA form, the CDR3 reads TGCGCCAGCAGTGAGAAGGGACTAGCCTCAGAGACCCAGTACTTC.